Included here is one T cell receptor beta chain sequence, with context. The record originates from a study of human T cells and chemical hapten exposure. About the research overall: Small pooled library volume differences chiefly drove per-sample TCR yield variation.

Individual cDNA molecules in this library carried unique molecular identifiers. Authors' data handling: With a range of 23,224 to 690,600, the median per sample was around 96,000 TCRs. In TCRdb, the 5' RACE reads were re-called with MiXCR into one record per CDR3 protein. TCRdb's processing, not the authors', yielded these V and J calls. The sample yields around 100,000 distinct CDR3 sequences, approximately 20% seen once. Someone pulled total RNA out of unfractionated whole blood. The CDR3 extends over 16 amino acids. Germline-derived CDR1 and CDR2 are SGHTA and FQGNSA. V lost 0 bases, J lost 4 bases, and 14 bases lay in between.

The gene calls are TRBV7-2 and TRBJ2-3; D not certain. This TCR came from a human donor in good health. The CDR3 spells CASSLAGQVKADTQYF. CDR3 bases: TGTGCCAGCAGCTTAGCTGGGCAGGTCAAGGCAGATACGCAGTATTTT.